The T cell receptor (beta chain) under discussion was sequenced for a study of blood T cell repertoires in COVID-19. V shed 5 bases, J shed 3 bases, and the junction held 9 bases outside the gene matches. Germline CDR1 MNHEY, CDR2 SMNVEV (reference sequence). This CDR3 is built from 15 residues. This clone was seen a single time. The repertoire was sequenced with immunoSEQ multiplex PCR; TCRdb's copy has only in-frame clones and lacks some. This table has some 130,000 clones, approximately 78% appearing once. Sequencing was done on a sample of peripheral blood. The V call is TRBV27, the J call TRBJ1-1, with 7 bases aligning to TRBD1. The clonotype originates from a man aged 55 to 70 who had recovered from COVID-19. DNA for the CDR3: TGTGCCAGCAGTGGGGGCCCCACAGGGGACACTGAAGCTTTCTTT. The encoded protein is CASSGGPTGDTEAFF.